The TCR beta chain described here comes from a study of blood T cell repertoires in COVID-19. Study at large: The analysed material was cDNA or gDNA that came from T cells, B-cell-depleted T cells, or PBMCs.

Per the study methods: Estimates of nucleated cell counts were drawn from the amplification of reference gene primers. The table came from immunoSEQ multiplex PCR; TCRdb's copy has only in-frame clones and leaves some out. The DNA gave D and trimming, while V, J and clone size come from that table. The table shows 280,000 or so clones, with 70% to 90% occurring only once. CDR3 length equals 17 residues. V trimming: 0 bases; J trimming: 2 bases; junction bases outside the gene matches: 6. Germline values: CDR1 MNHEY, CDR2 SVGEGT. Sequencing was performed on PBMCs or T cells enriched from blood (not recorded which). This chain links TRBV6-2 or TRBV6-3 with TRBJ1-2; TRBD1 agrees at 10 bases. This clonotype was sampled from a man in his thirties or forties who had recovered from COVID-19. CDR3 coding DNA: TGTGCCAGCAGTTACTCAATCTGGACAGGGGGAAACTATGGCTACACCTTC. It specifies CASSYSIWTGGNYGYTF.